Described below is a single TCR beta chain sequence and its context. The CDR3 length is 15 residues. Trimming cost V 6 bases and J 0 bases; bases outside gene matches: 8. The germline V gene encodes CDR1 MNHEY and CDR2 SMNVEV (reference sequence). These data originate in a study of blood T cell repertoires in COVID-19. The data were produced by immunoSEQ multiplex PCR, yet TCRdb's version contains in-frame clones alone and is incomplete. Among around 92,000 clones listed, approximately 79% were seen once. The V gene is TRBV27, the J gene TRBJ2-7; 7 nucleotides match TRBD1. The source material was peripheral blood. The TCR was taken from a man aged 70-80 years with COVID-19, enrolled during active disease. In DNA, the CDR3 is TGTGCCAGCAGCTACAGGGGCTCCAGCTCCTACGAGCAGTACTTC. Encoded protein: CASSYRGSSSYEQYF.